These 17 T cell receptor beta chains were sequenced from one sample in a study of shared clonotypes between healthy human individuals. Here immunoSEQ multiplex PCR was the method, and the copy in TCRdb shows in-frame clones only, minus some. The sample shows 2 million to 2.5 million clones, just under 95% of them seen only once. Sequencing used naive CD4+ T cells from PBMCs. Subset specified: CD45RA+ positively selected. These receptors came from a young man in good health. Some clones in this sample may be carry-over from other donors' samples.

The rearrangement joins TRBV27 to TRBJ2-3; weak D call: TRBD2 (5 bases). V lost 10 bases, J lost 7 bases, and 18 bases lay in between. From germline, CDR1 is MNHEY and CDR2 SMNVEV (reference sequence). The CDR3 sequence is 13 residues long. The CDR3: CATTRPGSNTQYF. The CDR3 DNA follows: TGTGCCACCACTCGACCGGGGTCTAATACGCAGTATTTT.

A few counts support this clone. This chain joins TRBV6-5 and TRBJ1-2; possible D gene TRBD1, 6 bases. The CDR3 spans 14 residues. CDR1 and CDR2 (germline): MNHEY, SVGAGI. V was trimmed by 2 bases and J by 7 bases, leaving 14 bases between them. The CDR3 reads CASSYGGRGSGYTF. The CDR3 coding sequence is TGTGCCAGCAGTTACGGCGGCAGGGGCAGTGGCTACACCTTC.

J is TRBJ2-7 and V is TRBV28, with TRBD2 matching 9 bases. CDR3 length: 16 residues. Germline CDR1 MDHEN, CDR2 SYDVKM. The V and J ends lost 6 bases and 1 base, in that order; junction bases with no gene match: 10. CDR3 sequence reads: CASRGQSGRFSYEQYF. For the CDR3, the DNA is TGTGCCAGCAGGGGACAGAGCGGGAGGTTTTCCTACGAGCAGTACTTC.

Note on this clone: Other DNA sequences in the sample encode the same CDR3. J is TRBJ2-2 and V is TRBV7-2, with D hard to call. The germline V gene has CDR1 SGHTA and CDR2 FQGNSA. V was pared by 2 bases and J by 0 bases, with 10 bases between. The CDR3 sequence is 16 residues long. CDR3 coding DNA: TGTGCCAGCAGCTTAAGCCTCCTTGCGAACACCGGGGAGCTGTTTTTT. Amino acid sequence: CASSLSLLANTGELFF.

The rearrangement links TRBV2 to TRBJ1-1, with 7 bases lining up with TRBD1. Losses at the gene ends were 4 bases for V and 10 bases for J; bases not matched to a gene: 3. There are 11 residues in the CDR3. Germline V lookup: CDR1 SNHLY, CDR2 FYNNEI. The CDR3 DNA reads as TGTGCCAGCAGTGCAGGGGGTTCAGCTTTCTTT. This encodes CASSAGGSAFF.

About this clone itself: Different DNA sequences within this sample yield the same CDR3. V and J are TRBV29-1 and TRBJ2-3, with a weak D call TRBD2 (5 bases). The germline V and J ends were trimmed by 4 bases and 0 bases, with 8 bases remaining between them. This CDR3 is 13 amino acids long. Germline CDR1 reads SQVTM; CDR2 reads ANQGSEA. DNA of the CDR3: TGCAGCGTTGTGCGCGGGAGCACAGATACGCAGTATTTT. This translates into CSVVRGSTDTQYF.

Written as DNA, the CDR3 is TGTGCCAGTAGTACGGACAGGGGCGCCTATAGCAATCAGCCCCAGCATTTT. Protein product: CASSTDRGAYSNQPQHF. The chain couples TRBV19 to TRBJ1-5; 9 positions match TRBD1. CDR1 is LNHDA and CDR2 is SQIVND in the germline V gene (reference sequence). The ends lost 4 bases at V and 0 bases at J; junction bases unmatched: 7. This CDR3 region has 17 residues. Supplemented by reference TRBV19 and TRBJ1-5, the full variable domain reads DGGITQSPKYLFRKEGQNVTLSCEQNLNHDAMYWYRQDPGQGLRLIYYSQIVNDFQKGDIAEGYSVSREKKESFPLTVTSAQKNPTAFYLCASSTDRGAYSNQPQHFGDGTRLSIL.

CDR3 bases: TGTGCCAGCAGTGTGAACAGCGCTCAGGAGGGAAACACCATATATTTT. It yields the protein CASSVNSAQEGNTIYF. The chain has TRBV28 and TRBJ1-3; D gene uncertain. Germline CDR1 reads MDHEN; CDR2 reads SYDVKM. Trimming pared 5 bases from V and 4 bases from J, leaving 18 bases between. This CDR3 contains 16 residues.

J is TRBJ2-7 and V is TRBV7-2, with D tentatively TRBD1 (6 bases). Germline V gene sequence: CDR1 SGHTA, CDR2 FQGNSA. The CDR3 consists of 15 residues. V was shortened by 2 bases and J by 9 bases, with 20 bases between the two germline ends. The CDR3 nucleotides are TGTGCCAGCAGCTTATCCCAATCTGGGACATCAGGGCAGTACTTC. Encoded protein: CASSLSQSGTSGQYF.

The chain links TRBV7-8 to TRBJ1-4; 11 positions agree with TRBD1. The CDR3 runs 19 residues. V was clipped by 5 bases and J by 0 bases; unmatched bases: 11. CDR1 is SGHVS, CDR2 FQNEAQ, per germline. The CDR3 here is CASSAPQPGQGATNEKLFF. CDR3 DNA sequence: TGTGCCAGCAGCGCCCCCCAACCGGGACAGGGGGCAACTAATGAAAAACTGTTTTTT.

The rearrangement uses TRBV7-6 and TRBJ2-3; 11 bases align to TRBD2. This CDR3 comprises 15 residues. Germline loops: CDR1 SGHVS, CDR2 FNYEAQ. V lost 5 bases, J lost 2 bases, and 3 bases stayed unmatched. The CDR3 DNA reads TGTGCCAGCAGCCCTAGCGGGGGGAACACAGATACGCAGTATTTT. Encoded protein: CASSPSGGNTDTQYF.

The chain carries TRBV6-1 and TRBJ1-4, with D possibly being TRBD1 (5 bases). V lost 2 bases and J lost 0, with 10 bases in between. Per the germline V gene, CDR1 is MNHNS and CDR2 is SASEGT. This CDR3 region has 16 residues. The CDR3 coding sequence is TGTGCCAGCAGTGAATCCGGGGGTGCAACTAATGAAAAACTGTTTTTT. As protein: CASSESGGATNEKLFF.

The chain has TRBV5-1 and TRBJ2-4, with TRBD1 matching 9 bases. Germline V gene data show CDR1 as SGHRS and CDR2 as YFSETQ. V was clipped by 7 bases and J by 6 bases; unmatched bases: 8. The CDR3 runs 14 residues. CDR3 amino acids: CASGPGTGLNIQYF. The DNA of the CDR3 is TGCGCCAGCGGTCCCGGGACAGGGTTAAACATTCAGTACTTC.

This clone was seen just once. The chain links TRBV7-2 to TRBJ2-1; 8 bases match TRBD2. Looked up from germline, CDR1 is SGHTA and CDR2 is FQGNSA. This CDR3 is 16 amino acids long. The trim removed 1 base at V and 5 bases at J, leaving 7 bases unmatched. The CDR3 DNA follows: TGTGCCAGCAGCTTAGTTGGGACTAGTTTTCACAATGAGCAGTTCTTC. Translated: CASSLVGTSFHNEQFF.

As to this clone: Other DNA sequences within the sample encode an identical CDR3. The chain is built from TRBV7-9 and TRBJ1-4; 7 bases line up with TRBD1. The CDR3 is 15 amino acids. The J segment lost 5 bases and the V segment lost 5 bases, leaving 8 bases of the junction unmatched. CDR1 is SEHNR and CDR2 is FQNEAQ in the germline V gene (reference sequence). The CDR3 bases are TGTGCCAGCAGCCTCCGGACAGGCCCGAATGAAAAACTGTTTTTT. It yields the protein CASSLRTGPNEKLFF.

V gene TRBV7-2 combines with J gene TRBJ2-5, with D perhaps matching TRBD1 or TRBD2 (5 bases each). This CDR3 has 12 amino acids. CDR1 is SGHTA and CDR2 is FQGNSA in the germline V gene. V lost 7 bases to trimming and J lost 5 bases, with 11 bases between them. CDR3 coding DNA: TGTGCCAGCAACTTTTGGGGGGAGACCCAGTACTTC. Translated, it gives CASNFWGETQYF. The full variable domain, completed using reference TRBV7-2 and TRBJ2-5, is GAGVSQSPSNKVTEKGKDVELRCDPISGHTALYWYRQSLGQGLEFLIYFQGNSAPDKSGLPSDRFSAERTGGSVSTLTIQRTQQEDSAVYLCASNFWGETQYFGPGTRLLVL.

A remark on this clone: This could be a read error, since a much larger clone is one nucleotide away. This CDR3 is also generated by other DNA sequences in the sample. The chain has TRBV7-2 and TRBJ1-2, with no clear D. Deletions cut 0 bases from V and 5 bases from J, with 4 bases between. Germline CDR1 is SGHTA and CDR2 is FQGNSA. CDR3 length: 12 residues. Here the CDR3 reads CASSLARYGYTF. In DNA, the CDR3 is TGTGCCAGCAGCTTAGCGCGGTATGGCTACACCTTC.